Shown below are 20 T cell receptor beta chains from a single sample sequenced in a study of cytomegalovirus exposure and HLA in healthy donors. It was with 60 Vbeta and 13 Jbeta primers that the PCR ran. The table came from immunoSEQ multiplex PCR; TCRdb's copy has only in-frame clones and leaves some out. The sample holds approximately 190,000 clones, roughly 87% seen once. The sequenced sample consisted of PBMCs. The receptors stem from a boy aged 2-9 years in good health and CMV-seronegative.

The CDR3 DNA is TGTGCCAGCAGTTCCCTGGGGGCCCCGAACACTGAAGCTTTCTTT. It encodes CASSSLGAPNTEAFF. This chain joins TRBV27 and TRBJ1-1; D possibly corresponds to TRBD1 (6 bases). The CDR3 is 15 amino acids. From germline, CDR1 is MNHEY and CDR2 SMNVEV (reference sequence). The germline V and J ends were trimmed by 4 bases and 1 base, with 13 bases remaining between them.

The chain uses TRBV21-1 and TRBJ2-5; the D segment call TRBD2 is taken from the table without a DNA check. TRBV21-1 is termed a pseudogene. The CDR3 covers 18 residues. The CDR3, as DNA: TGTGCCAGCAGCAACATCTGGCGGGAGGGCCGAGCTCAAGAGACCCAGTACTTC. Translating it yields CASSNIWREGRAQETQYF.

CDR3 residues: CASSEIRNTEAFF. The DNA of the CDR3 is TGTGCCAGCAGCGAAATTAGAAACACTGAAGCTTTCTTT. The chain employs TRBV11-2 and TRBJ1-1; D gene ambiguous. V was trimmed by 5 bases and J by 2 bases, leaving 9 bases between them. The CDR3 spans 13 residues. In germline, CDR1 is SGHAT, CDR2 FQNNGV.

This chain links TRBV5-6 with TRBJ1-4; D unclear. Per the germline V gene, CDR1 is SGHDT and CDR2 is YYEEEE. The CDR3 totals 16 residues. Trimming pared 4 bases from V and 1 base from J, leaving 14 bases between. CDR3 bases: TGTGCCAGCAGCCCCCGGCCCTCAGGAACTAATGAAAAACTGTTTTTT. Protein product: CASSPRPSGTNEKLFF.

The chain employs TRBV7-2 and TRBJ1-6; possibly TRBD1 for D (5 bases). Germline CDR1 and CDR2: SGHTA and FQGNSA. This CDR3 is 15 amino acids long. V lost 4 bases and J 8 bases, leaving 15 bases between the germline ends. CDR3 in DNA: TGTGCCAGCAGCTATCATCGGGACTTCTATTCACCCCTCCACTTT. Translated: CASSYHRDFYSPLHF.

The CDR3 nucleotides are TGTGCCAGCAGCGACCAGGTCCTAAGCGGATCTATCTACGAGCAGTACTTC. The encoded protein is CASSDQVLSGSIYEQYF. V gene TRBV11-2 combines with J gene TRBJ2-7; a possible D gene is TRBD2 (5 bases). The germline V and J ends were trimmed by 5 bases and 3 bases, with 23 bases remaining between them. This CDR3 spans 17 amino acids. Per the germline V gene, CDR1 is SGHAT and CDR2 is FQNNGV.

The chain has TRBV6-5 and TRBJ2-5; 10 bases align to TRBD1. The J call may not be correct, given that the DNA end is closer to TRBJ2-7. Germline CDR1 MNHEY, CDR2 SVGAGI. The CDR3 runs 13 residues. CDR3 DNA sequence: TGTGCCAGCTCGGGACAGGGGTCTCACGAGCAGTACTTC. Translated: CASSGQGSHEQYF.

The chain has TRBV10-3 and TRBJ2-7; 9 nucleotides agree with TRBD1. V lost 6 bases to trimming and J lost 0 bases; unmatched junction nucleotides: 3. The germline V gene encodes CDR1 ENHRY and CDR2 SYGVKD. The CDR3 contains 14 residues. The CDR3 nucleotides read TGTGCCATCAGGGGGACAGGGAACTCCTACGAGCAGTACTTC. It yields the protein CAIRGTGNSYEQYF.

This chain connects TRBV7-9 to TRBJ1-1; no reliable D call. The CDR3 contains 14 residues. Trimming stripped 5 bases from V and 4 bases from J, with 14 bases between. The germline V gene encodes CDR1 SEHNR and CDR2 FQNEAQ (reference sequence). Here the CDR3 reads CASSITLEGTEAFF. For the CDR3, the DNA is TGTGCCAGCAGCATTACACTCGAGGGCACTGAAGCTTTCTTT.

This chain joins TRBV5-6 and TRBJ2-7; maybe TRBD1 (5 bases). CDR1 and CDR2 from the germline V gene are SGHDT and YYEEEE. Deletions cut 5 bases from V and 3 bases from J, with 21 bases between. This CDR3 has 16 residues. The CDR3 sequence: CASRIMGPAGIYEQYF. Here the CDR3 DNA reads TGTGCCAGCAGGATCATGGGGCCCGCAGGGATCTACGAGCAGTACTTC.

This chain connects TRBV7-3 to TRBJ1-2, with TRBD1 as a possible D gene (5 bases). Trimming cost V 2 bases and J 8 bases, with 12 bases left between them. This CDR3 spans 13 amino acids. The germline CDR1 and CDR2 sequences are SGHTA and FQGTGA. The CDR3 DNA reads TGTGCCAGCAGCTTATCCGCAACAGGCGGCTACACCTTC. Translating it yields CASSLSATGGYTF.

This clone has only one observation. The chain recombines TRBV27 with TRBJ2-1, with a tentative D call TRBD2 (7 bases). The germline V and J ends were trimmed by 5 bases and 6 bases, with 17 bases remaining between them. CDR1 and CDR2 (germline): MNHEY, SMNVEV (reference sequence). CDR3 length: 15 residues. CDR3 sequence reads: CASSQRGGTPNEQFF. CDR3 nucleotide sequence: TGTGCCAGCAGTCAGAGGGGGGGGACACCCAATGAGCAGTTCTTC.

This clone was picked up a small number of times. This sequence joins TRBV7-9 and TRBJ1-3; unclear D gene. Per the germline V gene, CDR1 is SEHNR and CDR2 is FQNEAQ (reference sequence). CDR3 length: 16 amino acids. V dropped 1 base and J dropped 0 bases, with 10 bases sitting between them. The CDR3 reads CASSLVRFYSGNTIYF. DNA for the CDR3: TGTGCCAGCAGCTTAGTGCGGTTCTACTCTGGAAACACCATATATTTT.

J is TRBJ2-1 and V is TRBV7-2, with 13 nucleotides matching TRBD2. The CDR3 totals 16 residues. V was clipped by 6 bases and J by 6 bases; unmatched bases: 8. Germline assignment: CDR1 SGHTA and CDR2 FQGNSA. CDR3 protein: CASSDRLAGGGNEQFF. As DNA, the CDR3 is TGTGCCAGCAGTGATAGACTAGCGGGGGGAGGCAATGAGCAGTTCTTC.

This clone was recorded only once. The chain carries TRBV5-1 and TRBJ2-7; maybe TRBD1 (6 bases). Looked up from germline, CDR1 is SGHRS and CDR2 is YFSETQ. This CDR3 region has 13 residues. Deletions cut 3 bases from V and 8 bases from J, with 15 bases between. CDR3 sequence reads: CASSSTSGQQQYF. CDR3 sequence (DNA): TGCGCCAGCAGCTCGACCAGCGGACAGCAGCAGTACTTC.

The genes are TRBV29-1 and TRBJ1-2; D perhaps matches TRBD1 (5 bases). Germline CDR1 and CDR2: SQVTM and ANQGSEA. V lost 3 bases to trimming and J lost 5 bases, with 16 bases between them. The CDR3 length is 14 residues. CDR3 sequence: CSVEPQGVRYGYTF. CDR3 in DNA: TGCAGCGTTGAGCCCCAAGGGGTTCGGTATGGCTACACCTTC.

This clone showed up just once. CDR3: CASDGQGDIGALGGNQPQHF. CDR3 sequence (DNA): TGCGCCAGCGATGGACAGGGGGATATTGGCGCGTTAGGTGGCAATCAGCCCCAGCATTTT. The chain carries TRBV10-1 and TRBJ1-5; the match to TRBD1 covers 10 bases. The CDR3 extends over 20 amino acids. The germline gives CDR1 WNHNN, CDR2 SYGVQD (reference sequence). V lost 8 bases to trimming and J lost 2 bases; unmatched junction nucleotides: 21.

The chain recombines TRBV5-1 with TRBJ2-4; D may be TRBD2 (5 bases). The germline CDR1 and CDR2 sequences are SGHRS and YFSETQ. The CDR3 is 14 residues long. V was shortened by 6 bases and J by 8 bases, with 18 bases between the two germline ends. The CDR3 reads CASTPEGPTDIQYF. The CDR3 coding sequence is TGCGCCAGCACTCCCGAGGGTCCCACGGACATTCAGTACTTC.

CDR3: CASSSDRGDTEAFF. DNA for the CDR3: TGTGCCAGCAGCTCGGACAGGGGTGACACTGAAGCTTTCTTT. This chain uses TRBV7-3 with TRBJ1-1; 9 nucleotides match TRBD1. The CDR3 is made up of 14 amino acids. Trimming at V came to 4 bases and at J to 3 bases, leaving 3 bases not matched to a gene. CDR1 SGHTA and CDR2 FQGTGA come from the germline V gene.

J is TRBJ2-3 and V is TRBV7-9; TRBD2 might be the D (6 bases). The CDR3 sequence is 15 residues long. Trimming shortened V by 0 bases and J by 4 bases, and 11 bases separated the two germline ends. The germline CDR1 and CDR2 sequences are SEHNR and FQNEAQ (reference sequence). Here the CDR3 DNA reads TGTGCCAGCAGCTTAGCTAGCGGCGGGGCAGATACGCAGTATTTT. It is translated as CASSLASGGADTQYF.